One and the same sample provided the 17 T cell receptor beta chains below, sequenced in a study of CD8 T cells in Susac syndrome. An input of about 0.45 to 1 ug of RNA was subjected to reverse transcription using random hexamers. TCRdb passed the immunoSEQ multiplex PCR reads through MiXCR, listing each CDR3 protein once. The repertoire holds 84,000 or so distinct CDR3 sequences, with 94% as singletons. Sequencing was carried out using CD8+ T cells from PBMCs. These receptors all stem from a human donor with Susac syndrome.

V is TRBV6-5 and J is TRBJ2-7; 7 nucleotides match TRBD2. The CDR3 totals 13 residues. With 7 bases clipped from V and 0 bases from J, the junction kept 3 bases outside the gene matches. Germline V lookup: CDR1 MNHEY, CDR2 SVGAGI. The CDR3 sequence is CASNLAGSYEQYF. CDR3 DNA sequence: TGTGCCAGCAACTTAGCGGGCTCCTACGAGCAGTACTTC.

This chain uses TRBV28 with TRBJ1-5, with D possibly being TRBD1 (5 bases). Germline-derived CDR1 and CDR2 are MDHEN and SYDVKM. V was shortened by 3 bases and J by 10 bases, with 13 bases between the two germline ends. The CDR3 totals 13 residues. The chain's CDR3 is CASSLPGSFPQHF. The CDR3 DNA sequence: TGTGCCAGCAGTTTGCCAGGGTCTTTTCCCCAGCATTTT. Looking up the rest from reference TRBV28 and TRBJ1-5 gives the full variable domain: DVKVTQSSRYLVKRTGEKVFLECVQDMDHENMFWYRQDPGLGLRLIYFSYDVKMKEKGDIPEGYSVSREKKERFSLILESASTNQTSMYLCASSLPGSFPQHFGDGTRLSIL.

This chain joins TRBV27 and TRBJ2-2; the match to TRBD2 covers 10 bases. V lost 5 bases and J lost 1; bases outside the gene matches: 4. The CDR3 sequence is 16 residues long. Germline CDR1 and CDR2: MNHEY and SMNVEV (reference sequence). CDR3 bases: TGTGCCAGCAGTCCTTTAGCGGGAGGGAACACCGGGGAGCTGTTTTTT. Encoded protein: CASSPLAGGNTGELFF.

The chain employs TRBV3-1 and TRBJ2-2; D is uncertain. Germline V gives CDR1 LGHDT, CDR2 YNNKEL (reference sequence). Trimming took off 6 bases at V and 6 bases at J, with 17 bases between the two ends. The CDR3 is 15 residues long. The CDR3 loop reads CASSTNTDGAGELFF. The CDR3 bases are TGTGCCAGCAGTACAAACACGGACGGCGCCGGGGAGCTGTTTTTT.

The gene calls are TRBV5-6 and TRBJ2-7; weak D call: TRBD2 (6 bases). Germline V gene lookup returns CDR1 SGHDT and CDR2 YYEEEE. The CDR3 covers 13 residues. V lost 4 bases to trimming and J lost 2 bases, with 10 bases between them. The CDR3 region has the DNA TGTGCCAGCAGCCGGGAGATGGCCTACGAGCAGTACTTC. Its translation: CASSREMAYEQYF.

This chain joins TRBV29-1 and TRBJ2-1, with D possibly being TRBD1 (6 bases). This CDR3 comprises 14 residues. V was clipped by 4 bases and J by 8 bases, with 18 bases between them. Germline V gene lookup returns CDR1 SQVTM and CDR2 ANQGSEA. CDR3 loop: CSVAGSEKGDEQFF. The CDR3 nucleotides are TGCAGCGTTGCTGGCTCAGAGAAGGGGGATGAGCAGTTCTTC.

The chain couples TRBV5-1 to TRBJ2-3; D tentatively reads TRBD1 or TRBD2 (6 bases each). Germline V CDR1 and CDR2: SGHRS, YFSETQ. The CDR3 covers 15 residues. The V and J ends lost 4 bases and 4 bases respectively, with 16 bases between them. CDR3: CASSPEGGWPDTQYF. CDR3 in DNA: TGCGCCAGCAGCCCGGAGGGGGGTTGGCCAGATACGCAGTATTTT.

The gene calls are TRBV2 and TRBJ2-2; D may correspond to TRBD1 or TRBD2 (5 bases each). Germline CDR1 and CDR2: SNHLY and FYNNEI. The CDR3 runs to 14 residues. V lost 3 bases, J lost 5 bases, and 10 bases lay in between. The CDR3 here is CASSEPGTTGELFF. In DNA form, the CDR3 reads TGTGCCAGCAGTGAGCCCGGGACGACCGGGGAGCTGTTTTTT.

This clonotype was seen once. V is TRBV27 and J is TRBJ2-7; D is uncertain. The CDR3 contains 11 residues. Trimming cost V 2 bases and J 6 bases, with 5 bases left between them. The V gene's germline CDR1 is MNHEY and CDR2 SMNVEV (reference sequence). In nucleotides, the CDR3 is TGTGCCAGCAGTTTAGGTGTCGAGCAGTACTTC. It codes for CASSLGVEQYF.

The V and J genes are TRBV2 and TRBJ2-7; D remains ambiguous. This CDR3 has 12 amino acids. V was pared by 8 bases and J by 0 bases, with 8 bases between. Germline V gene lookup returns CDR1 SNHLY and CDR2 FYNNEI. CDR3 in DNA: TGTGCCAGCGGCCCGAACTCCTACGAGCAGTACTTC. The encoded protein is CASGPNSYEQYF.

This chain uses TRBV7-8 with TRBJ2-5, with D perhaps TRBD2 (6 bases). The CDR3 covers 15 residues. Germline CDR1 is SGHVS and CDR2 is FQNEAQ. V was cut by 1 base and J by 2 bases, with 11 bases left in between. The CDR3 DNA reads TGTGCCAGCAGCTTAGTAGGGACTCGTCAAGAGACCCAGTACTTC. This codes for CASSLVGTRQETQYF.

The V call is TRBV15, the J call TRBJ1-1, with D possibly TRBD1 on 5 matching bases. The CDR3 contains 15 residues. Germline V lookup: CDR1 LNHNV, CDR2 YYDKDF (reference sequence). Trimming stripped 1 base from V and 7 bases from J, with 16 bases between. This CDR3 is CATSRAVKTVVEAFF. In DNA, the CDR3 is TGTGCCACCAGCAGAGCTGTGAAGACAGTAGTTGAAGCTTTCTTT.

This chain uses TRBV27 with TRBJ1-2; D is unclear. V was trimmed by 5 bases and J by 1 base, leaving 8 bases between them. This CDR3 has 13 residues. Germline CDR1 and CDR2: MNHEY and SMNVEV (reference sequence). The CDR3 bases are TGTGCCAGCAGTCTAGGCAATAACTATGGCTACACCTTC. Protein product: CASSLGNNYGYTF.

This chain links TRBV6-5 with TRBJ2-5; 8 bases line up with TRBD2. CDR1 is MNHEY, CDR2 SVGAGI, per germline. V shed 5 bases and J 5 bases; nucleotides not matched to a gene: 7. The CDR3 contains 14 residues. CDR3 sequence reads: CASSRLGTSETQYF. CDR3 DNA: TGTGCCAGCAGTAGACTAGGGACTAGTGAGACCCAGTACTTC.

This chain links TRBV7-2 with TRBJ2-3; D possibly uses TRBD1 or TRBD2 (5 bases each). The V gene's germline CDR1 is SGHTA and CDR2 FQGNSA. The CDR3 sequence is 15 residues long. Trimming removed 5 bases from V and 4 bases from J, with 16 bases in between. CDR3 in DNA: TGTGCCAGCAGCCCGTGGGGGTTAGCATCAGATACGCAGTATTTT. This translates into CASSPWGLASDTQYF.

The CDR3 DNA is TGTGCCAGCAGTACGACAGGGAGCTCCTACGAGCAGTACTTC. Translation: CASSTTGSSYEQYF. This rearrangement joins TRBV12-3 or TRBV12-4 to TRBJ2-7, with 7 bases lining up with TRBD1. J gave up 0 bases and V 5 bases, and 4 bases lay outside the gene matches. CDR3 length: 14 residues.

This chain uses TRBV9 with TRBJ1-4; D remains ambiguous. This CDR3 contains 14 residues. Germline V gene sequence: CDR1 SGDLS, CDR2 YYNGEE. The germline V and J ends were trimmed by 2 bases and 13 bases, with 18 bases remaining between them. The CDR3 DNA reads TGTGCCAGCAGCGTGACGGGAGGAAATGAGGGACTGTTTTTT. It specifies CASSVTGGNEGLFF.